This T cell receptor (beta chain) was profiled in a study of PD-1 blockade in mismatch repair-deficient tumors. Looking at the study overall: Patients had more than ten mismatch repair-deficient cancer types, all previously treated and progressing. Findings and limits, study-wide: Tumor-resident clones, often absent from pretreatment blood, expanded after pembrolizumab and then contracted.

Method: immunoSEQ multiplex PCR; TCRdb's copy keeps in-frame clones and lacks some. The sample has roughly 110,000 clones, over 60% seen once. This clone showed up just once. What it recognizes is unknown. This CDR3 comprises 17 residues. Germline values: CDR1 SNHLY, CDR2 FYNNEI. V lost 9 bases to trimming and J lost 6 bases, with 27 bases between them. This TCR derives from an adult with mismatch repair-deficient cancer. J is TRBJ2-1 and V is TRBV2; TRBD1 is a possible D gene (6 bases). Source: peripheral blood, taken about 60 weeks after starting pembrolizumab. CDR3 nucleotides: TGTGCCAGGGAGCTGAGGGGGTTAGGGGGAGATGGCAATGAGCAGTTCTTC. Amino acid sequence: CARELRGLGGDGNEQFF.